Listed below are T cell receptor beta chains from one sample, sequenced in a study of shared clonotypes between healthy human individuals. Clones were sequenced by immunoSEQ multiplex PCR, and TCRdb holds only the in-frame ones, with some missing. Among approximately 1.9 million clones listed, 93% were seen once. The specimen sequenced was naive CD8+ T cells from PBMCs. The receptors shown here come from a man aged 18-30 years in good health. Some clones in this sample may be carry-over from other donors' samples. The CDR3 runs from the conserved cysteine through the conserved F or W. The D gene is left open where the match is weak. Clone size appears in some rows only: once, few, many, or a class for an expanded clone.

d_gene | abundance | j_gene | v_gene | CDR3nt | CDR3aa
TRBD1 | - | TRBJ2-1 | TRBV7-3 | TGTGCCAGCAGCTTAACCTGGGGGACAGTCTACAATGAGCAGTTCTTC | CASSLTWGTVYNEQFF
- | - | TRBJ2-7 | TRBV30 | TGTGCCGGAGTATCTTTAGGGGTCTCGTACGAGCAGTACTTC | CAGVSLGVSYEQYF
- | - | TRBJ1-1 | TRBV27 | TGTGCCAGCAGTTTAGGGGGCAGTAATGAAGCTTTCTTT | CASSLGGSNEAFF
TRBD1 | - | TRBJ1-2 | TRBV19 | TGTGCCAGTAGTCCCACAACGGACACGGACAGGGGGCTCCCTAACTATGGCTACACCTTC | CASSPTTDTDRGLPNYGYTF
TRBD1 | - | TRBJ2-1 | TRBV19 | TGTGCCAGTAGTAGGGACAGGCCTTACAATGAGCAGTTCTTC | CASSRDRPYNEQFF
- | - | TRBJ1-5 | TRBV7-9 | TGTGCCAGCAGCCCCGGGGGTCCCAATCAGCCCCAGCATTTT | CASSPGGPNQPQHF
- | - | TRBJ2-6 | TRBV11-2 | TGTGCCAGCAGCACAACCTCTTCTCCGGGGGCCAACGTCCTGACTTTC | CASSTTSSPGANVLTF
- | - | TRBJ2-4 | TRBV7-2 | TGTGCCAGCAGCCTCAGGGGAATAGCCAAAAACATTCAGTACTTC | CASSLRGIAKNIQYF
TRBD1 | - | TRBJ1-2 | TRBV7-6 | TGTGCCAGCAGCCGCGGGACAGCCTTAGCTAACTATGGCTACACCTTC | CASSRGTALANYGYTF
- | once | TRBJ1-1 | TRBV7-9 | TGTGCCAGCAGCTTGCGACCCGGGGGAGGGGTGAACACTGAAGCTTTCTTT | CASSLRPGGGVNTEAFF
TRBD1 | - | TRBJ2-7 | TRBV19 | TGTGCCAGTAGTCCAGGTTTCGGACAGGGGACCTACGAGCAGTACTTC | CASSPGFGQGTYEQYF
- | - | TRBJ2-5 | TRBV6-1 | TGTGCCAGCAGTGGCAGGCAAGAGACCCAGTACTTC | CASSGRQETQYF
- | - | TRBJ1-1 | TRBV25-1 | TGTGCCAGCAGACTAACAGGGTCGGCTGAAGCTTTCTTT | CASRLTGSAEAFF
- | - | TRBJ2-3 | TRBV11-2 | TGTGCCAGCAGCCCACTAGGAGGCGACCCAGATACGCAGTATTTT | CASSPLGGDPDTQYF
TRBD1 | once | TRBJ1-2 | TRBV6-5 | TGTGCCAGCAGTCCCGGCAGGGGGAACTATGGCTACACCTTC | CASSPGRGNYGYTF
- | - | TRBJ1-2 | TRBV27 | TGTGCCAGCAGTTTATCGATCAAGGGGGACTATGGCTACACCTTC | CASSLSIKGDYGYTF
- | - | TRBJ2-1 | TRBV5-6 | TGTGCCAGCAGCCTGACCTTCGGGGGAGTCGCCTACAATGAGCAGTTCTTC | CASSLTFGGVAYNEQFF
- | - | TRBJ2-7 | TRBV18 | TGTGCCAGCTCAACCGGGACAACCGCCTACGAGCAGTACTTC | CASSTGTTAYEQYF
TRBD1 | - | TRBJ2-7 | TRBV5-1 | TGCGCCAGCAGCTTGTTAGATCGACAGGGAAAAGCCTACGAGCAGTACTTC | CASSLLDRQGKAYEQYF
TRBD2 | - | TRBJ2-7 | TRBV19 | TGTGCCAGCCACCCGGCGGGAGCGGCGTACGAGCAGTACTTC | CASHPAGAAYEQYF
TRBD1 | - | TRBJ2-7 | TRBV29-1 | TGCAGCGTTACTCTCCGGGACAGGGGTTCCTACGAGCAGTACTTC | CSVTLRDRGSYEQYF
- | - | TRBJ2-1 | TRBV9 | TGTGCCAGCAGCGTAGCGGGGGCCCGGTATGAGCAGTTCTTC | CASSVAGARYEQFF
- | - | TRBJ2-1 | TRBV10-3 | TGTGCCATCAGGAGGGAACTATACAATGAGCAGTTCTTC | CAIRRELYNEQFF
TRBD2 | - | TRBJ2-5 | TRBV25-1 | TGTGCCAGCAGTTGGACTAGCGGGAGTGAGACCCAGTACTTC | CASSWTSGSETQYF
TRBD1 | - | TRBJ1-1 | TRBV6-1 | TGTGCCAGCATCTGGGAGGGGGCGAACACTGAAGCTTTCTTT | CASIWEGANTEAFF
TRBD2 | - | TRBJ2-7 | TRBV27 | TGTGCCAGCAGTTTTTCTAGCGGAAGCTACGAGCAGTACTTC | CASSFSSGSYEQYF
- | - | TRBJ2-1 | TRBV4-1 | TGCGCCAGCAGCCAACTTGGAGGGGGGAATGAGCAGTTCTTC | CASSQLGGGNEQFF
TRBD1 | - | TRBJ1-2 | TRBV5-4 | TGTGCCAGCAGGGACCGGGACAGGGGAAACGATGGCTACACCTTC | CASRDRDRGNDGYTF
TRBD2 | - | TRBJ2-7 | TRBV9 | TGTGCCAGCAGCGTAGCTAGCGGGAGTGTGTACGAGCAGTACTTC | CASSVASGSVYEQYF
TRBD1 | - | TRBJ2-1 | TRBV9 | TGTGCCAGCAGCAAGCGAACGGGACAGATCTACAATGAGCAGTTCTTC | CASSKRTGQIYNEQFF
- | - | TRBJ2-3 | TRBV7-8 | TGTGCCAGCAGCGACCGTCTTCCCTACGGGCCGACCACAGATACGCAGTATTTT | CASSDRLPYGPTTDTQYF
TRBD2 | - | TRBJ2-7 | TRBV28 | TGTGCCAGCAGAGGACTAGCGAGCTCCTACGAGCAGTACTTC | CASRGLASSYEQYF
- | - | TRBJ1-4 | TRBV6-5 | TGTGCCAGCAGTTACGGTGGGGGGGGAAGCGAAAAACTGTTTTTT | CASSYGGGGSEKLFF
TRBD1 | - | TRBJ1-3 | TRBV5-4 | TGTGCCAGCAGCTGGGACAGGGGAAACACCATATATTTT | CASSWDRGNTIYF
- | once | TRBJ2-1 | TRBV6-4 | TGTGCCAGCAGTGACGTGGAAGGGAATGAGCAGTTCTTC | CASSDVEGNEQFF
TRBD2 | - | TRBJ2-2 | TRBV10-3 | TGTGCCATCCAACGGACTAGCGGGAGTCGGGACACCGGGGAGCTGTTTTTT | CAIQRTSGSRDTGELFF
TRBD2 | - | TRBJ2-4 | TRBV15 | TGTGCCACCAGCAGAGATGGACTAGCGGGAAACATTCAGTACTTC | CATSRDGLAGNIQYF
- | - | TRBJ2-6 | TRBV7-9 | TGTGCCAGCAGCTTAGCTTTCTCTGGGGCCAACGTCCTGACTTTC | CASSLAFSGANVLTF
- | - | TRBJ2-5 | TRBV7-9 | TGTGCCAGCAGCTTAGGCGGGATAGAGACCCAGTACTTC | CASSLGGIETQYF
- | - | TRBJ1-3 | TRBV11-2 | TGTGCCAGCAGCTCAAGGTTATCTTCTGGAAACACCATATATTTT | CASSSRLSSGNTIYF
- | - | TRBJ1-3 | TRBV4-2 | TGTGCCAGCAGCCAAGCCCCAGGGGACACTGGAAACACCATATATTTT | CASSQAPGDTGNTIYF
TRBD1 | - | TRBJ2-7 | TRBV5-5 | TGTGCCAGCAGCTTGACAGGGGGACGAGACGAGCAGTACTTC | CASSLTGGRDEQYF
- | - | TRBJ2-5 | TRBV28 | TGTGCCAGCAGAAATCCGGGGTCAGAGACCCAGTACTTC | CASRNPGSETQYF
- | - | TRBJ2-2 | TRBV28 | TGTGCCAGCATTCCCCGTCCGGGTTGGGGTACCGGGGAGCTGTTTTTT | CASIPRPGWGTGELFF
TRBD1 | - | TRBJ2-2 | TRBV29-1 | TGCAGCGTCAGGACAGGGTACGGGCTGTTTTTT | CSVRTGYGLFF
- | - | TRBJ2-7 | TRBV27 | TGTGCCAGCAGTTTAGGAAACGGCGGGACCTACGAGCAGTACTTC | CASSLGNGGTYEQYF
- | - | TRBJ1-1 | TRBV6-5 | TGTGCCAGCAGTTATGATGCAGGAGAAGCTTTCTTT | CASSYDAGEAFF
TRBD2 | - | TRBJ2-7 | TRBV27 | TGTGCCAGCAGTTACGGCGGGAGGGCCTACGAGCAGTACTTC | CASSYGGRAYEQYF
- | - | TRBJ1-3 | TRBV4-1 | TGCGCCAGCAGCCAAGAGGAGTGGGAATGGTCTGGAAACACCATATATTTT | CASSQEEWEWSGNTIYF
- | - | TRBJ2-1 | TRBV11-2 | TGTGCCAGCAGCTCCTACAGGGTGGTGGGTGAGCAGTTCTTC | CASSSYRVVGEQFF
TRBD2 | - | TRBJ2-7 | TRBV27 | TGTGCCAGCAGTCCGACTAGCGGGGGATCCTACGAGCAGTACTTC | CASSPTSGGSYEQYF
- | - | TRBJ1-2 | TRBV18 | TGTGCCAGCTCACCACCCGGCGGCAGGGTGAACTATGGCTACACCTTC | CASSPPGGRVNYGYTF
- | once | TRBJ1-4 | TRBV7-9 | TGTGCCAGCAGCCATGGCCCCGGATCCGCTAATGAAAAACTGTTTTTT | CASSHGPGSANEKLFF
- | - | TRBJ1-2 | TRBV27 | TGTGCCAGCAGTTTATATCCCGCTAACTATGGCTACACCTTC | CASSLYPANYGYTF
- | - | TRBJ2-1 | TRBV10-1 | TGCGCCAGCAGTGACGGGCCAGTGGGTGAGCAGTTCTTC | CASSDGPVGEQFF
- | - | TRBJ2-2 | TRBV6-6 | TGTGCCAGCAGCCTACTTTCCGTTACTTGGGCCGGGGAGCTGTTTTTT | CASSLLSVTWAGELFF
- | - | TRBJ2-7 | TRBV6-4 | TGTGCCAGCAGTGACAGGGACCTCGAGCAGTACTTC | CASSDRDLEQYF
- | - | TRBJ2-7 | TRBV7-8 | TGTGCCAGCAGCTTAAGTTGGGAATACGAGCAGTACTTC | CASSLSWEYEQYF
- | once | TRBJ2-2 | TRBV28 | TGTGCCAGCAGTCCGACTGCCGGGGTCAACACCGGGGAGCTGTTTTTT | CASSPTAGVNTGELFF